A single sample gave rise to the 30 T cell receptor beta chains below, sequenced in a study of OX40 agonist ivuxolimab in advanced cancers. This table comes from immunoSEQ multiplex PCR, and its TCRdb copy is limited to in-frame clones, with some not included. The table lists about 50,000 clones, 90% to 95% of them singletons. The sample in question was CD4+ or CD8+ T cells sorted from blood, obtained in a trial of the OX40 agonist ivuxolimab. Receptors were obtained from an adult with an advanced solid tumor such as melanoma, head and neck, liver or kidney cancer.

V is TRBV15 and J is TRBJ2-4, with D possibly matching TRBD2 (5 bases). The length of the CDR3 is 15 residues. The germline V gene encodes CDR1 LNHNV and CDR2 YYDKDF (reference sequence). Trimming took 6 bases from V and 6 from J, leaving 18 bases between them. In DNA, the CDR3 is TGTGCCACCAGTCCCGAGGGCCTTTTGGGAAACATTCAGTACTTC. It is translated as CATSPEGLLGNIQYF.

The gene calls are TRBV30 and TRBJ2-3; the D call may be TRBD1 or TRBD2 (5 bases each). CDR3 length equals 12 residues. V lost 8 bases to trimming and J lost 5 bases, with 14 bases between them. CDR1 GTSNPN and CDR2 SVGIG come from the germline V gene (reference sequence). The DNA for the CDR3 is TGTGCCGGCTGGGACGGAGGAGATACGCAGTATTTT. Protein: CAGWDGGDTQYF.

CDR3 coding DNA: TGCGCCAGCAGCAAGACTCGGGACTATGGCTACACCTTC. It yields the protein CASSKTRDYGYTF. The chain joins TRBV5-1 to TRBJ1-2; D gene ambiguous. V was pared by 4 bases and J by 3 bases, with 10 bases between. The CDR3 has 13 residues. CDR1 SGHRS and CDR2 YFSETQ come from the germline V gene.

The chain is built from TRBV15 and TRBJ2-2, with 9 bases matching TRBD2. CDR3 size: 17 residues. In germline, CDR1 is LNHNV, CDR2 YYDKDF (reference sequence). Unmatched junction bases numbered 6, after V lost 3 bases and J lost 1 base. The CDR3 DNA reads TGTGCCACCAGCAGGCGTAGGCGGGAGGGGAACACCGGGGAGCTGTTTTTT. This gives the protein CATSRRRREGNTGELFF.

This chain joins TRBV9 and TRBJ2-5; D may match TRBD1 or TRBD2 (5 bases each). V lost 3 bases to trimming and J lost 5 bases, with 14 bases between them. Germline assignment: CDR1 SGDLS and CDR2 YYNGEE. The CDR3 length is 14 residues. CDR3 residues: CASSERDVGETQYF. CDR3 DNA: TGTGCCAGCAGCGAGAGGGACGTTGGGGAGACCCAGTACTTC.

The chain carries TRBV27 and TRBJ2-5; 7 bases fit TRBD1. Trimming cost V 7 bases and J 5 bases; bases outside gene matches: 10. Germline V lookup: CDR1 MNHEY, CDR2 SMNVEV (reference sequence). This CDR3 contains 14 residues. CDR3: CASTSTGLRETQYF. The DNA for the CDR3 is TGTGCCAGCACCTCGACAGGGCTTAGGGAGACCCAGTACTTC.

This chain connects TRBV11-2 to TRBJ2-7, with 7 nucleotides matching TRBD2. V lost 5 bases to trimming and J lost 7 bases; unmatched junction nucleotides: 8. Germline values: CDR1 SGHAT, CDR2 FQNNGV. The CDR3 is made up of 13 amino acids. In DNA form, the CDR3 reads TGTGCCAGCAGCCCCCGGGAGGCGATGGAGCAGTACTTC. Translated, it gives CASSPREAMEQYF.

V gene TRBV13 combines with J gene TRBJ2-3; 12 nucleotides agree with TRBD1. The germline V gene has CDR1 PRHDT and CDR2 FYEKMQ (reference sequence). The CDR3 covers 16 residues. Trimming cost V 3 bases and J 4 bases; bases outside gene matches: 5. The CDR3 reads CASSFPGQGAPDTQYF. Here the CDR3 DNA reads TGTGCCAGCAGCTTTCCGGGACAGGGGGCTCCAGATACGCAGTATTTT.

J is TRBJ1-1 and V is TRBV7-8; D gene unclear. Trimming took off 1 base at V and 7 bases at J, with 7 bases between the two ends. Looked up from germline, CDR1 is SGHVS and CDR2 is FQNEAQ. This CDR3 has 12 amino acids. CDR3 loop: CASSLGTSEAFF. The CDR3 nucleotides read TGTGCCAGCAGCTTAGGTACGAGTGAAGCTTTCTTT.

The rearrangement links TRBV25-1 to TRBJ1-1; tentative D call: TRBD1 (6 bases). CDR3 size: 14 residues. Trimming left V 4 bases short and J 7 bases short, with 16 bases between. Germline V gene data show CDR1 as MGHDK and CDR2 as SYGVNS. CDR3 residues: CASSGSTGGGEAFF. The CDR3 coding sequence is TGTGCCAGCAGTGGGTCGACAGGAGGGGGTGAAGCTTTCTTT.

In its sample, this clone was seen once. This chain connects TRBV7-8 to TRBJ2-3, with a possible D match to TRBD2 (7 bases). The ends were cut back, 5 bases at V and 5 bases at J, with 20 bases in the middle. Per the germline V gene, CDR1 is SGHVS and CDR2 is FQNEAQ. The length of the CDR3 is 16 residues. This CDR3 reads CASSPYKGGVGDTQYF. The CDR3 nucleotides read TGTGCCAGCAGCCCCTATAAGGGGGGGGTAGGAGATACGCAGTATTTT.

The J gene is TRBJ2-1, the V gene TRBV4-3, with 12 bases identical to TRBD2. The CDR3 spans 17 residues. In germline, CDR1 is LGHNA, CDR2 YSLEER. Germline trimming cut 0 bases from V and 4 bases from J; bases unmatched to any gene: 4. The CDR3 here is CASSQDTGLAGYNEQFF. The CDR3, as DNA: TGCGCCAGCAGCCAAGATACCGGACTAGCGGGATACAATGAGCAGTTCTTC.

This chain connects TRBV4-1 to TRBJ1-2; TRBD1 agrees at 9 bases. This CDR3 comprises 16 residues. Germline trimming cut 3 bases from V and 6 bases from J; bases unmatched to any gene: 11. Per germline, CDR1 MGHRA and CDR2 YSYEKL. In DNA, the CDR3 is TGCGCCAGCAGCCACCCGGACAGGGGCGGTCTAGATGGCTACACCTTC. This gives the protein CASSHPDRGGLDGYTF.

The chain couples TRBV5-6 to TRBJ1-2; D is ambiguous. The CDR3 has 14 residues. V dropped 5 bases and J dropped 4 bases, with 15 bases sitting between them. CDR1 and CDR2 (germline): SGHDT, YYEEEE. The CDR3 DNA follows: TGTGCCAGCAGTCAGAAGCAGTTCCTCTATGGCTACACCTTC. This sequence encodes CASSQKQFLYGYTF.

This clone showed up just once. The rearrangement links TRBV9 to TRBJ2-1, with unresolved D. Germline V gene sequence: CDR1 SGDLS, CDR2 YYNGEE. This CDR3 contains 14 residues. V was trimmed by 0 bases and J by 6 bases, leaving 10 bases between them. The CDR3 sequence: CASSVGAGSNEQFF. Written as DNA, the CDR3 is TGTGCCAGCAGCGTAGGAGCTGGCAGCAATGAGCAGTTCTTC.

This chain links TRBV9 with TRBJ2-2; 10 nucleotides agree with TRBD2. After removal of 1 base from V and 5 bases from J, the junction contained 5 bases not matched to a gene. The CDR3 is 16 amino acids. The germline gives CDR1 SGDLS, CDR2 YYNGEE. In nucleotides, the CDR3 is TGTGCCAGCAGCGTAACTAGCGGGATATCAACCGGGGAGCTGTTTTTT. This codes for CASSVTSGISTGELFF.

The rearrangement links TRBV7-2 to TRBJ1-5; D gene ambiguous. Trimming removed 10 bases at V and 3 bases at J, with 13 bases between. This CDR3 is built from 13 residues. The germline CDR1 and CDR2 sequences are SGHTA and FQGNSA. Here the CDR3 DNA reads TGTGCCAACCCCGGTTCGTACAATCAGCCCCAGCATTTT. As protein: CANPGSYNQPQHF. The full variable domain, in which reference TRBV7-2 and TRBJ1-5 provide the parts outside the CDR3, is GAGVSQSPSNKVTEKGKDVELRCDPISGHTALYWYRQSLGQGLEFLIYFQGNSAPDKSGLPSDRFSAERTGGSVSTLTIQRTQQEDSAVYLCANPGSYNQPQHFGDGTRLSIL.

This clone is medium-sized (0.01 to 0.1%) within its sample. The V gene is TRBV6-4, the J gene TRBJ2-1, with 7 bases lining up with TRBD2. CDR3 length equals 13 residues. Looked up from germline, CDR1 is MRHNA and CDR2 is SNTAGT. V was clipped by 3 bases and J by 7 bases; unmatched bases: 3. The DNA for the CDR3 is TGTGCCAGCAGTGAGACTAGCAGGAATGAGCAGTTCTTC. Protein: CASSETSRNEQFF.

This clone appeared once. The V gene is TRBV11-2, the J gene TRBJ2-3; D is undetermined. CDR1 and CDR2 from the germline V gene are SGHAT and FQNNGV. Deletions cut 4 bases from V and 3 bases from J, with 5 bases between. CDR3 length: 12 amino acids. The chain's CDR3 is CASSSETDTQYF. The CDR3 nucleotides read TGTGCCAGCAGCTCGGAAACAGATACGCAGTATTTT.

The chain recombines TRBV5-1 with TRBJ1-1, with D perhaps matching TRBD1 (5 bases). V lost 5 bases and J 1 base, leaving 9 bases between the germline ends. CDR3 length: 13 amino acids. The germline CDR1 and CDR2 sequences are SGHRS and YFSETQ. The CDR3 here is CASSSGPNTEAFF. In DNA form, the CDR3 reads TGCGCCAGCAGTTCAGGGCCGAACACTGAAGCTTTCTTT.

The CDR3 DNA reads TGTGCCAGCACCCCACGGTCGGGTCAGCCCCAGCATTTT. It yields the protein CASTPRSGQPQHF. The chain recombines TRBV28 with TRBJ1-5; D call uncertain. The germline V gene encodes CDR1 MDHEN and CDR2 SYDVKM. The length of the CDR3 is 13 residues. Trimming left V 7 bases short and J 6 bases short, with 13 bases between. Based on the CDR3 plus reference TRBV28 and TRBJ1-5, the full variable domain is DVKVTQSSRYLVKRTGEKVFLECVQDMDHENMFWYRQDPGLGLRLIYFSYDVKMKEKGDIPEGYSVSREKKERFSLILESASTNQTSMYLCASTPRSGQPQHFGDGTRLSIL.

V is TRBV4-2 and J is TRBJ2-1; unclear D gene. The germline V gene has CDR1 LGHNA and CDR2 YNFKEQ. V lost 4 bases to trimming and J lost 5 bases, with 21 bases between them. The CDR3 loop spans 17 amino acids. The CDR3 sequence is CASSPSPGYSPDNEQFF. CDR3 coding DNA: TGTGCCAGCAGCCCATCCCCGGGCTACTCCCCTGACAATGAGCAGTTCTTC.

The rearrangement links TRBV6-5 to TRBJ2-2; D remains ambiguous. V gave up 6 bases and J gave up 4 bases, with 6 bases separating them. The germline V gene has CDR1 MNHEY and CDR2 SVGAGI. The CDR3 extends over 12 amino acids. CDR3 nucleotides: TGTGCCAGCAGCCCTTTCACCGGGGAGCTGTTTTTT. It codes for CASSPFTGELFF.

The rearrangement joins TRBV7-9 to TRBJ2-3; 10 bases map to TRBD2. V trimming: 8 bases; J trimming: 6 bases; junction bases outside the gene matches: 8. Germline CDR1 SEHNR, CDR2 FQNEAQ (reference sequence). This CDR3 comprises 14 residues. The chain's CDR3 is CASSLAGVEDTQYF. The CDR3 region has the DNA TGTGCCAGCTCCCTAGCGGGAGTAGAGGATACGCAGTATTTT.

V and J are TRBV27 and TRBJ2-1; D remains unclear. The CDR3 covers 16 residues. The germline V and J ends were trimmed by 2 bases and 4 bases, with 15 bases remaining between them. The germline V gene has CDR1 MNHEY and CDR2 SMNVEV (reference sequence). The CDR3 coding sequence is TGTGCCAGCAGTTTAGAAGGCGGAGTTGGGTACAATGAGCAGTTCTTC. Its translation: CASSLEGGVGYNEQFF.

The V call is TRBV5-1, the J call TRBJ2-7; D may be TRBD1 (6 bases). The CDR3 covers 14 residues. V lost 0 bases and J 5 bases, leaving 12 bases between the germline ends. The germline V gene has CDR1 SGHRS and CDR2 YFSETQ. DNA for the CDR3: TGCGCCAGCAGCTTGGGGCAGGGGTCGAACGAGCAGTACTTC. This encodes CASSLGQGSNEQYF.

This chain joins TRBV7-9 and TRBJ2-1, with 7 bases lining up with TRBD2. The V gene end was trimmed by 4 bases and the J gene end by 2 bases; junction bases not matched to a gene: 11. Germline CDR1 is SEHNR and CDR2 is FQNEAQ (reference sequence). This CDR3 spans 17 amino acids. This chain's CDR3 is CASSSLRLARTYNEQFF. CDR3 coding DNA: TGTGCCAGCAGCTCCCTTAGACTAGCAAGGACCTACAATGAGCAGTTCTTC.

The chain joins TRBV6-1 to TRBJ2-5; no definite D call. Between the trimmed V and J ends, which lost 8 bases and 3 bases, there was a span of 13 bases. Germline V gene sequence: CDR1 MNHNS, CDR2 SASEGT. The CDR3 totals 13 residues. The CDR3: CASRKRTEETQYF. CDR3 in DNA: TGTGCCAGCCGGAAGAGGACGGAAGAGACCCAGTACTTC.

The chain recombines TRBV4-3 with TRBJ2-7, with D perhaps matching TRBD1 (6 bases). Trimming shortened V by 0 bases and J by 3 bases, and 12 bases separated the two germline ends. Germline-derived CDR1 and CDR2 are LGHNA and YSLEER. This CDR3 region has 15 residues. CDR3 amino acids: CASSQDRTAIYEQYF. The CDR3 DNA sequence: TGCGCCAGCAGCCAAGACAGGACAGCGATCTACGAGCAGTACTTC.

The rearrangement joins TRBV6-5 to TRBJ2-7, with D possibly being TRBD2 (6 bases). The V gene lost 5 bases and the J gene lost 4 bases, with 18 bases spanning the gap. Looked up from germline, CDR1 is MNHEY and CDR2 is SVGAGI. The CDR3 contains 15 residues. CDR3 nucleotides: TGTGCCAGCAGTGCCGTGGGGGGTACGATTTACGAGCAGTACTTC. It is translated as CASSAVGGTIYEQYF.